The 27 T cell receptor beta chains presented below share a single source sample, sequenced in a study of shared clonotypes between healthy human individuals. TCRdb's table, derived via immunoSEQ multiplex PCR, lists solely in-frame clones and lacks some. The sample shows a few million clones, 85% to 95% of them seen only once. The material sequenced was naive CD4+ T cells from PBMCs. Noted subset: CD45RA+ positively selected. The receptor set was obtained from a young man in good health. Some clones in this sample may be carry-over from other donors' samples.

The CDR3 coding sequence is TGTGCCAGCACCCCTCCCTTTTACATGGGGTCCAATGAGCAGTTCTTC. Protein sequence: CASTPPFYMGSNEQFF. The V and J genes are TRBV28 and TRBJ2-1; D is uncertain. The CDR3 is 16 amino acids. Germline V gene data show CDR1 as MDHEN and CDR2 as SYDVKM. The germline V and J ends were trimmed by 7 bases and 6 bases, with 22 bases remaining between them.

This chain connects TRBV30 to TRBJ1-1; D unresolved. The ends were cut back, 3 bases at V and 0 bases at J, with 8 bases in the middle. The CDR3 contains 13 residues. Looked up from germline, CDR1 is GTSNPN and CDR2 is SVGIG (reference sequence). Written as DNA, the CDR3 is TGTGCCTGGAGCCCTTCTGTGAACACTGAAGCTTTCTTT. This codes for CAWSPSVNTEAFF.

In DNA, the CDR3 is TGTGCCAGCTCACCGACTAGTTTTCGAGAGACCCAGTACTTC. It yields the protein CASSPTSFRETQYF. V usage is TRBV18 and J usage is TRBJ2-5, with D possibly being TRBD2 (6 bases). The germline V gene has CDR1 KGHSH and CDR2 LQKENI. The CDR3 sequence is 14 residues long. V was trimmed by 3 bases and J by 4 bases, leaving 12 bases between them. Full variable domain (remainder filled in from reference TRBV18 and TRBJ2-5): NAGVMQNPRHLVRRRGQEARLRCSPMKGHSHVYWYRQLPEEGLKFMVYLQKENIIDESGMPKERFSAEFPKEGPSILRIQQVVRGDSAAYFCASSPTSFRETQYFGPGTRLLVL.

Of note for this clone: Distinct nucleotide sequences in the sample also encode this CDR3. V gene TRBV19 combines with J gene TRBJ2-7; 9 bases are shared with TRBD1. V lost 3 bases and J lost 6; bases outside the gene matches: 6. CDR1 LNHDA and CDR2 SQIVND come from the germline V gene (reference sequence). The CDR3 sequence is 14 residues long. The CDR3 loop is CASSIGTGGGEQYF. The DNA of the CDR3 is TGTGCCAGTAGTATCGGCACAGGGGGCGGCGAGCAGTACTTC.

The CDR3 loop reads CASSLAGRSSGELFF. CDR3 in DNA: TGTGCCAGCAGTTTAGCAGGAAGATCCTCCGGGGAGCTGTTTTTT. The V call is TRBV27, the J call TRBJ2-2; no clear D gene. Germline CDR1 is MNHEY and CDR2 is SMNVEV (reference sequence). The CDR3 spans 15 residues. The V gene lost 2 bases and the J gene lost 6 bases, with 13 bases spanning the gap.

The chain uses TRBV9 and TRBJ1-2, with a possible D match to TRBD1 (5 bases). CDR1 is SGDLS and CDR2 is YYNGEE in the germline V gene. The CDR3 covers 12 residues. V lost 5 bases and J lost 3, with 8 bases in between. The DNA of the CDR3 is TGTGCCAGCAGGGGGCTTCACTATGGCTACACCTTC. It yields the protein CASRGLHYGYTF.

This chain's CDR3 is CASSIDSWQTPFF. The CDR3 DNA follows: TGTGCCAGTAGTATAGATTCGTGGCAGACCCCTTTCTTT. The chain joins TRBV19 to TRBJ1-1; D gene ambiguous. Germline CDR1 LNHDA, CDR2 SQIVND (reference sequence). This CDR3 region has 13 residues. The germline V and J ends were trimmed by 0 bases and 12 bases, with 14 bases remaining between them.

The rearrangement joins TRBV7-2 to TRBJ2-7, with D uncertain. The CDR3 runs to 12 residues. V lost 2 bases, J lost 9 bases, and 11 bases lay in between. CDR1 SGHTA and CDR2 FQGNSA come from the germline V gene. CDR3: CASSLISAGQYF. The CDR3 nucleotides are TGTGCCAGCAGCTTAATCTCCGCAGGGCAGTACTTC. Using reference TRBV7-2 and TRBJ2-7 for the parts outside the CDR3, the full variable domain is GAGVSQSPSNKVTEKGKDVELRCDPISGHTALYWYRQSLGQGLEFLIYFQGNSAPDKSGLPSDRFSAERTGGSVSTLTIQRTQQEDSAVYLCASSLISAGQYFGPGTRLTVT.

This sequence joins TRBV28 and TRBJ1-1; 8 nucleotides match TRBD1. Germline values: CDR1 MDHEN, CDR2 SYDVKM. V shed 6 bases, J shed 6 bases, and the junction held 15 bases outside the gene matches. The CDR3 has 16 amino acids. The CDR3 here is CASSQGGTGGRPEAFF. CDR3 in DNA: TGTGCCAGCAGCCAGGGAGGTACAGGGGGGCGGCCTGAAGCTTTCTTT.

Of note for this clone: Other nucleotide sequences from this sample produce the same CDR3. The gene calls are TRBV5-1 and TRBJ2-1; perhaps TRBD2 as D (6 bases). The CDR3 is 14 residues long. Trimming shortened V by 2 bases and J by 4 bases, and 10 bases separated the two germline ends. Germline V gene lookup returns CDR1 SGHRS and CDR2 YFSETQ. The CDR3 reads CASSLAGRYNEQFF. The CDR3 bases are TGCGCCAGCAGCTTAGCGGGCCGGTACAATGAGCAGTTCTTC.

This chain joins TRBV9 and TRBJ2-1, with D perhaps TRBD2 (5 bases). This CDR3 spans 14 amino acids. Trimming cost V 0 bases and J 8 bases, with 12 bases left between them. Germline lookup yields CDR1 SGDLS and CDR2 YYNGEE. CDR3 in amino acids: CASSVELSSYEQFF. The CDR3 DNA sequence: TGTGCCAGCAGCGTAGAGCTCTCTAGCTATGAGCAGTTCTTC. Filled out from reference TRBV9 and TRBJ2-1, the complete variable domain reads DSGVTQTPKHLITATGQRVTLRCSPRSGDLSVYWYQQSLDQGLQFLIQYYNGEERAKGNILERFSAQQFPDLHSELNLSSLELGDSALYFCASSVELSSYEQFFGPGTRLTVL.

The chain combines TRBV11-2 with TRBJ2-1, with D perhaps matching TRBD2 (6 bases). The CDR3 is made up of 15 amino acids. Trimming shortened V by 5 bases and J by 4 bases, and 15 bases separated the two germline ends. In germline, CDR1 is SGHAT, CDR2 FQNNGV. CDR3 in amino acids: CASSVLGGFYNEQFF. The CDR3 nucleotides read TGTGCCAGCAGCGTTCTAGGAGGGTTTTACAATGAGCAGTTCTTC.

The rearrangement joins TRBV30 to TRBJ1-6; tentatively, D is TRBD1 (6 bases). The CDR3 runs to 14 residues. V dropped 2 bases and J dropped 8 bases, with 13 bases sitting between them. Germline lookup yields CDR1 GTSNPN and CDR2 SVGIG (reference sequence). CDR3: CAWSRGQQYSPLHF. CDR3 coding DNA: TGTGCCTGGAGTCGGGGACAACAATATTCACCCCTCCACTTT.

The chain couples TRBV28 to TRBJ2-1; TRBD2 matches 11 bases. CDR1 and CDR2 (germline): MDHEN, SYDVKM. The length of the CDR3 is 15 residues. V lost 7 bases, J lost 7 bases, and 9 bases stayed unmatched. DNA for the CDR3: TGTGCCAGCAATCGACTAGCGGGACTTCGGAATGAGCAGTTCTTC. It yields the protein CASNRLAGLRNEQFF.

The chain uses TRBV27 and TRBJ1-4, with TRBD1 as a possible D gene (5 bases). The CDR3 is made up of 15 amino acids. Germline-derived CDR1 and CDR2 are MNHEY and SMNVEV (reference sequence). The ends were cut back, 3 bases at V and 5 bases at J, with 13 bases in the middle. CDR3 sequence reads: CASSLDGEGNEKLFF. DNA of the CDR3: TGTGCCAGCAGTTTGGACGGGGAGGGGAATGAAAAACTGTTTTTT.

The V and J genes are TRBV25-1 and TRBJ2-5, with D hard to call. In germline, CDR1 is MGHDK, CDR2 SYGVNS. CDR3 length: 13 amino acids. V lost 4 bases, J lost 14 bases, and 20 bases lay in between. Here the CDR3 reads CASSATSSLTPYF. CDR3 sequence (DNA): TGTGCCAGCAGTGCAACTTCCTCACTAACGCCCTACTTC.

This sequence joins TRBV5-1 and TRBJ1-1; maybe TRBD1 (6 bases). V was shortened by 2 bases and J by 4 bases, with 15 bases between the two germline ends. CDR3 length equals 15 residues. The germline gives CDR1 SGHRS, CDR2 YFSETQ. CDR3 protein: CASSFEIARGTEAFF. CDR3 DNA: TGCGCCAGCAGCTTCGAGATTGCCAGGGGCACTGAAGCTTTCTTT.

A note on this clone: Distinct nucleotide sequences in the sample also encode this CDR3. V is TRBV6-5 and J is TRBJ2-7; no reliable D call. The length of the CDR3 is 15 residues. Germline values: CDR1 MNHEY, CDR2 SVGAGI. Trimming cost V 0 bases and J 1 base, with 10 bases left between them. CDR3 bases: TGTGCCAGCAGTTACTCGTCGGCTTTTTCCTACGAGCAGTACTTC. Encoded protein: CASSYSSAFSYEQYF.

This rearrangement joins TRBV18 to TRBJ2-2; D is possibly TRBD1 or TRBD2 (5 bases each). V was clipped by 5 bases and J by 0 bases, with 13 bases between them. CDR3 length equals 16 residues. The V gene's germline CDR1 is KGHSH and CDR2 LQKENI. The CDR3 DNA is TGTGCCAGCTCAGGCATCGGGACGCCGAACACCGGGGAGCTGTTTTTT. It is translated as CASSGIGTPNTGELFF.

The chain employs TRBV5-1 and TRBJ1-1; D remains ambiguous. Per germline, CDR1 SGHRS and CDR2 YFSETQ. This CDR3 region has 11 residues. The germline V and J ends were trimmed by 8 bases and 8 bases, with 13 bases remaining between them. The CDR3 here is CASRLDGEAFF. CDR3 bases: TGCGCCAGTCGCCTCGATGGAGAAGCTTTCTTT.

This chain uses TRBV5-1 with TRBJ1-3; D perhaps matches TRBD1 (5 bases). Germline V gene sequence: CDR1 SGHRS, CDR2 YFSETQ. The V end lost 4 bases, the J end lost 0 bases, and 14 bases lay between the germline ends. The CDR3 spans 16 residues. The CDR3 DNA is TGCGCCAGCAGCCCGGGACTCTTACTCTCTGGAAACACCATATATTTT. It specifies CASSPGLLLSGNTIYF.

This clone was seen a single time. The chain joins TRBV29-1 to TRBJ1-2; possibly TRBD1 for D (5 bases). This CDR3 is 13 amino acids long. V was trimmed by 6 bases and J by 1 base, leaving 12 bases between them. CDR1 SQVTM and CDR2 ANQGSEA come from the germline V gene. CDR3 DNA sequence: TGCAGCGTAGGGACCGCTCTTAACTATGGCTACACCTTC. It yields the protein CSVGTALNYGYTF.

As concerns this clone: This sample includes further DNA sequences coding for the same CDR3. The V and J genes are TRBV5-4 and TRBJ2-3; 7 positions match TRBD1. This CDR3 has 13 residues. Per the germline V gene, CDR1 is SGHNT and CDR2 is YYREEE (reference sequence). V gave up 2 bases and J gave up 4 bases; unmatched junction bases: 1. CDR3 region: CASSLQGSDTQYF. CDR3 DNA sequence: TGTGCCAGCAGCTTACAGGGGTCAGATACGCAGTATTTT.

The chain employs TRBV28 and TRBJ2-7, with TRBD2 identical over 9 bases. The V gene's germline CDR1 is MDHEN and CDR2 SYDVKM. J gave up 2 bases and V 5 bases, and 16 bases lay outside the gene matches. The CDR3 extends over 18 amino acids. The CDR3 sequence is CASSLNRLAGAIPYEQYF. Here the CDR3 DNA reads TGTGCCAGCAGTCTCAATCGATTAGCGGGAGCCATTCCCTACGAGCAGTACTTC.

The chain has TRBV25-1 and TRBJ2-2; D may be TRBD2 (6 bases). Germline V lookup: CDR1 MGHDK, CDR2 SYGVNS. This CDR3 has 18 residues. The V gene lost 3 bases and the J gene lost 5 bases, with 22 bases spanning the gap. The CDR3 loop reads CASSDPAPFSGGTGELFF. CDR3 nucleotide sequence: TGTGCCAGCAGTGATCCGGCCCCTTTTTCCGGGGGAACCGGGGAGCTGTTTTTT. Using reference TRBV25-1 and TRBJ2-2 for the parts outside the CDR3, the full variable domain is EADIYQTPRYLVIGTGKKITLECSQTMGHDKMYWYQQDPGMELHLIHYSYGVNSTEKGDLSSESTVSRIRTEHFPLTLESARPSHTSQYLCASSDPAPFSGGTGELFFGEGSRLTVL.

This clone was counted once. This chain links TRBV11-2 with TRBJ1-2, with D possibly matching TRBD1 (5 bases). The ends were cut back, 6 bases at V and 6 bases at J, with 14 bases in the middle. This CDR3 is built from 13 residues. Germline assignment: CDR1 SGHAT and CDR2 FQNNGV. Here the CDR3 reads CASSTAGMDGYTF. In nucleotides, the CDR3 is TGTGCCAGCAGTACCGCAGGGATGGATGGCTACACCTTC.

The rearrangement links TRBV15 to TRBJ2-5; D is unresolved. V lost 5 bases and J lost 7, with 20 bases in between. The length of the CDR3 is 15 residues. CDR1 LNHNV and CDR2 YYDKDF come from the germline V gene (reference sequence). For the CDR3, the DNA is TGTGCCACCAGCCATGGTAGTTGGTCCCCCGCGACCCAGTACTTC. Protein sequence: CATSHGSWSPATQYF.